The present TCR beta chain was sequenced within a study of cytomegalovirus exposure and HLA in healthy donors. Germline V CDR1 and CDR2: LNHDA, SQIVND (reference sequence). The ends lost 4 bases at V and 2 bases at J; junction bases unmatched: 7. This CDR3 spans 15 amino acids. 13 Jbeta primers and 60 Vbeta primers were used for the PCR. TCRdb keeps only in-frame clones here, not all; method: immunoSEQ multiplex PCR. This sample yields over 120,000 clones, of which around four fifths are seen a single time; roughly 1.4% belongs to the top ten. Material: PBMCs. The chain carries TRBV19 and TRBJ2-5, with TRBD1 matching 7 bases. The sequence was obtained from a man younger than 40 in good health and CMV-seropositive. CDR3 protein: CASSTDRVGQETQYF. The DNA for the CDR3 is TGTGCCAGTAGTACAGACAGGGTGGGGCAAGAGACCCAGTACTTC.